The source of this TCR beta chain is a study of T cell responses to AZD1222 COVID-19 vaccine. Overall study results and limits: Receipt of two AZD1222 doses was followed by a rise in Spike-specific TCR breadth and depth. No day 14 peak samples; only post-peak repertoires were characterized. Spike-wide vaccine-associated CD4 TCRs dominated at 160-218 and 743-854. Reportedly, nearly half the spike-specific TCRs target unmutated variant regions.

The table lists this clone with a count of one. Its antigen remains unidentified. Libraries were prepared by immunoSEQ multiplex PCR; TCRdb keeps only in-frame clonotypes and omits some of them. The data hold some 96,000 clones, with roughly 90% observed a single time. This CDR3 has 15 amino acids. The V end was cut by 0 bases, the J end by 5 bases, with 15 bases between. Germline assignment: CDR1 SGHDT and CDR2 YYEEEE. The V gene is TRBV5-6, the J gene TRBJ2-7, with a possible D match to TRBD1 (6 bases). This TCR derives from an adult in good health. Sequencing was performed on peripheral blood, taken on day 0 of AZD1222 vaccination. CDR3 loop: CASSLAADRFNEQYF. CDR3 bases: TGTGCCAGCAGCTTGGCCGCGGACAGATTTAACGAGCAGTACTTC.